The rows below give T cell receptor beta chains drawn from one sample of a study of T-cell memory formation after mild COVID-19. Using its own MiXCR run on the 5' RACE reads, TCRdb lists one record per CDR3 protein. The profile shows under 550,000 distinct CDR3 sequences, around 17% of them singletons. Sequencing used PBMCs or a T cell subset sorted from them (not recorded which). The receptors were gathered from a man aged 18 to 30 who had mild COVID-19 (a few samples of this study predate the infection). Cell type and time point are not known. Both conserved end residues are part of each CDR3. The order of the fields is CDR3 length, J gene, clone size, V gene, D gene, CDR3 DNA, CDR3 protein. The D gene is left open where the match is weak. Part of the rows lack a size; the others show once, few, many or a class for expanded clones.

CDR3 length: 13; J gene: TRBJ1-2; clone size: many; V gene: TRBV12-3/TRBV12-4; D gene: -; CDR3 DNA: TGTGCCAGCAGTTTAGTTGGTGGCGGCGGCTACACCTTC; CDR3 protein: CASSLVGGGGYTF
CDR3 length: 13; J gene: TRBJ2-1; clone size: few; V gene: TRBV3-1; D gene: -; CDR3 DNA: TGTGCCAGCAGCCAAGATGGCCCTAGTGAGCAGTTCTTC; CDR3 protein: CASSQDGPSEQFF
CDR3 length: 14; J gene: TRBJ1-2; clone size: -; V gene: TRBV7-9; D gene: -; CDR3 DNA: TGTGCCAGCAGCTTAGTGGGCCCGGCCGATGGCTACACCTTC; CDR3 protein: CASSLVGPADGYTF
CDR3 length: 13; J gene: TRBJ1-5; clone size: few; V gene: TRBV7-2; D gene: -; CDR3 DNA: TGTGCCAGCAGCTTAGCCCGGAGGGAGCCCCAGCATTTT; CDR3 protein: CASSLARREPQHF
CDR3 length: 13; J gene: TRBJ1-5; clone size: few; V gene: TRBV20-1; D gene: TRBD1; CDR3 DNA: TGCAGTGCCTGGGACAGGCCGAATCAGCCCCAGCATTTT; CDR3 protein: CSAWDRPNQPQHF
CDR3 length: 14; J gene: TRBJ1-1; clone size: -; V gene: TRBV5-5; D gene: TRBD1; CDR3 DNA: TGTGCCAGCAGCTTCGGACAGGGGGCGGATGAAGCTTTCTTT; CDR3 protein: CASSFGQGADEAFF
CDR3 length: 14; J gene: TRBJ1-2; clone size: -; V gene: TRBV15; D gene: -; CDR3 DNA: TGTGCCACCAGCAGAGATAGCCAACGTCATGGCTACACCTTC; CDR3 protein: CATSRDSQRHGYTF
CDR3 length: 14; J gene: TRBJ2-5; clone size: many; V gene: TRBV12-3/TRBV12-4; D gene: -; CDR3 DNA: TGTGCCAGCAGTTTAAACTGGATACAAGAGACCCAGTACTTC; CDR3 protein: CASSLNWIQETQYF
CDR3 length: 13; J gene: TRBJ2-7; clone size: few; V gene: TRBV6-5; D gene: -; CDR3 DNA: TGTGCCAGCAGTAGCGCAGGCAGGGACGAGCAGTACTTC; CDR3 protein: CASSSAGRDEQYF
CDR3 length: 18; J gene: TRBJ2-6; clone size: many; V gene: TRBV7-9; D gene: -; CDR3 DNA: TGTGCCAGCAGCTTAGCGCTGGGTTGGGAAAAGGGGGCCAACGTCCTGACTTTC; CDR3 protein: CASSLALGWEKGANVLTF
CDR3 length: 14; J gene: TRBJ2-5; clone size: -; V gene: TRBV7-2; D gene: -; CDR3 DNA: TGTGCCAGCGCTACATGGGCGGGACAAGAGACCCAGTACTTC; CDR3 protein: CASATWAGQETQYF
CDR3 length: 12; J gene: TRBJ1-2; clone size: few; V gene: TRBV5-1; D gene: -; CDR3 DNA: TGCGCCAGCACGGCCCAGGGGAATGGCTACACCTTC; CDR3 protein: CASTAQGNGYTF
CDR3 length: 15; J gene: TRBJ1-5; clone size: -; V gene: TRBV18; D gene: -; CDR3 DNA: TGTGCCAGCTCAACAAGCCCAGGGGACAATCAGCCCCAGCATTTT; CDR3 protein: CASSTSPGDNQPQHF
CDR3 length: 12; J gene: TRBJ1-2; clone size: few; V gene: TRBV12-3/TRBV12-4; D gene: -; CDR3 DNA: TGTGCCAGCAGTCAGGGCGGCTATGGCTACACCTTC; CDR3 protein: CASSQGGYGYTF
CDR3 length: 18; J gene: TRBJ2-7; clone size: few; V gene: TRBV20-1; D gene: TRBD2; CDR3 DNA: TGCAGTGCTAGAGATCTCGGGACTAGCGGGGGTCAATCCTACGAGCAGTACTTC; CDR3 protein: CSARDLGTSGGQSYEQYF
CDR3 length: 15; J gene: TRBJ1-4; clone size: -; V gene: TRBV28; D gene: TRBD1; CDR3 DNA: TGTGCCAGCAGCCGCGGACAGGGGGCCGGTGAAAAACTGTTTTTT; CDR3 protein: CASSRGQGAGEKLFF
CDR3 length: 14; J gene: TRBJ2-7; clone size: many; V gene: TRBV9; D gene: -; CDR3 DNA: TGTGCCAGCAGCGCCGGGACAAGCTCCTACGAGCAGTACTTC; CDR3 protein: CASSAGTSSYEQYF
CDR3 length: 14; J gene: TRBJ1-2; clone size: -; V gene: TRBV5-1; D gene: -; CDR3 DNA: TGCGCCAGCAGCTTAAGTACAGCCCCGATGGACTACACCTTC; CDR3 protein: CASSLSTAPMDYTF
CDR3 length: 16; J gene: TRBJ2-3; clone size: few; V gene: TRBV7-9; D gene: -; CDR3 DNA: TGTGCCAGCAGCCCGGGGGACTTCCGTTTAACAGATACGCAGTATTTT; CDR3 protein: CASSPGDFRLTDTQYF
CDR3 length: 13; J gene: TRBJ2-1; clone size: few; V gene: TRBV29-1; D gene: -; CDR3 DNA: TGCAGCGTCTCTCGGCTTGGGAGATATGAGCAGTTCTTC; CDR3 protein: CSVSRLGRYEQFF
CDR3 length: 14; J gene: TRBJ1-2; clone size: few; V gene: TRBV5-4; D gene: -; CDR3 DNA: TGTGCCAGCAGCTACGCCGGGCCTCCGGGAGGCTACACCTTC; CDR3 protein: CASSYAGPPGGYTF
CDR3 length: 15; J gene: TRBJ2-3; clone size: many; V gene: TRBV7-9; D gene: TRBD2; CDR3 DNA: TGTGCCAGCAGCCGACTAGCGGGGGGCCCAGATACGCAGTATTTT; CDR3 protein: CASSRLAGGPDTQYF